This TCR beta chain comes out of a study of T cells in tuberculosis. Tuberculin skin test and IGRA determined adolescents' latent tuberculosis status at entry. General study findings and limits: Smaller distances to GMM-specific TCRs suggested their expansion in active tuberculosis.

This clone was detected only a few times. What it recognizes is unknown. Profiling relied on immunoSEQ multiplex PCR, and the TCRdb table lists in-frame clones only, not all of them. The repertoire consists of under 40,000 clones, with approximately 95% occurring once and the leading ten covering approximately 8.2%. This CDR3 is built from 15 residues. J lost 4 bases, V lost 5 bases, and 6 bases had no gene match. CDR1 SNHLY and CDR2 FYNNEI come from the germline V gene. The TCR sequence derives from a donor aged 10-29 years with latent tuberculosis or without tuberculosis infection. The source material was PBMCs. The chain joins TRBV2 to TRBJ2-5; 11 bases fit TRBD1. CDR3 region: CASSKGTGGRETQYF. Written as DNA, the CDR3 is TGTGCCAGCAGTAAAGGGACAGGGGGTCGAGAGACCCAGTACTTC.